The sequence of this TCR beta chain was determined in a study of blood T cell repertoires in COVID-19. In germline, CDR1 is MNHEY, CDR2 SVGAGI. The CDR3 has 13 residues. Trimming pared 7 bases from V and 6 bases from J, leaving 10 bases between. Assay used: immunoSEQ multiplex PCR; TCRdb lists only in-frame clones, some missing. The repertoire holds about 55,000 clones, with about 82% as singletons. V is TRBV6-5 and J is TRBJ1-6; D is ambiguous. Sequenced sample: peripheral blood. The receptor was isolated from a woman aged 80 or older with acute or convalescent COVID-19. The CDR3 protein is CASNLGSNSPLHF. As DNA, the CDR3 is TGTGCCAGCAATTTGGGCAGTAATTCACCCCTCCACTTT.